One sample yielded the 25 T cell receptor beta chains listed below, sequenced in a study of T cells after somatic rescue of genetic block (dated by TCRdb to 2020 to 2021). Library preparation used the immunoSEQ multiplex PCR assay. Held by TCRdb, this immuneACCESS table contains in-frame sequences only and omits some clones. Under half of the omission traces to an unresolved V gene where checked; the cause of the rest is unknown. The sample data list 95,000 to 120,000 clones, and about 93% of these were observed just once. The ten largest clones add up to over 1.1% of the sample. Source material: peripheral blood mononuclear cells (PBMCs). The receptors stem from a woman aged 18-29 years.

The chain recombines TRBV7-2 with TRBJ2-5, with a weak D call TRBD2 (6 bases). The V and J ends lost 9 bases and 4 bases respectively, with 15 bases between them. CDR1 and CDR2 (germline): SGHTA, FQGNSA. This CDR3 is 13 amino acids long. The CDR3 DNA follows: TGTGCCAGTTCGGGCGGAGGGGTAGAGACCCAGTACTTC. Translating gives CASSGGGVETQYF.

V and J are TRBV19 and TRBJ1-2; no reliable D call. The CDR3 covers 12 residues. Between the trimmed V and J ends, which lost 7 bases and 8 bases, there was a span of 14 bases. Germline lookup yields CDR1 LNHDA and CDR2 SQIVND (reference sequence). CDR3 bases: TGTGCCAGTATAGGGCTCAAGGACGGCTACACCTTC. Its protein product is CASIGLKDGYTF.

V and J are TRBV10-3 and TRBJ1-1, with D perhaps matching TRBD1 (5 bases). CDR3 length equals 15 residues. CDR1 and CDR2 (germline): ENHRY, SYGVKD. Trimming took 0 bases from V and 0 from J, leaving 8 bases between them. For the CDR3, the DNA is TGTGCCATCAGTGAGTCGGGGGGGGTGAACACTGAAGCTTTCTTT. Its protein product is CAISESGGVNTEAFF.

The chain is built from TRBV12-5 and TRBJ1-4, with 9 positions matching TRBD1. Germline V lookup: CDR1 LGHNT, CDR2 FRNRAP. V gave up 3 bases and J gave up 3 bases; unmatched junction bases: 8. The CDR3 is 17 residues long. The CDR3 reads CASGFFIQGAPNEKLFF. DNA for the CDR3: TGTGCTAGTGGTTTTTTTATACAGGGGGCACCTAATGAAAAACTGTTTTTT.

The chain recombines TRBV7-8 with TRBJ1-4, with 8 bases matching TRBD1. The CDR3 totals 15 residues. After removal of 8 bases from V and 7 bases from J, the junction contained 12 bases not matched to a gene. Per the germline V gene, CDR1 is SGHVS and CDR2 is FQNEAQ. The DNA for the CDR3 is TGTGCCAGCCGCGGCAGGGGGCGCAGGGGTGAAAAACTGTTTTTT. This sequence encodes CASRGRGRRGEKLFF.

This chain joins TRBV4-3 and TRBJ2-3, with a weak D call TRBD2 (6 bases). Trimming shortened V by 2 bases and J by 4 bases, and 10 bases separated the two germline ends. Per germline, CDR1 LGHNA and CDR2 YSLEER. The CDR3 spans 14 residues. The CDR3 DNA reads as TGCGCCAGCAGCCAATTACTAGCCGCAGATACGCAGTATTTT. Protein product: CASSQLLAADTQYF.

The V call is TRBV5-6, the J call TRBJ1-2; perhaps TRBD1 as D (6 bases). In germline, CDR1 is SGHDT, CDR2 YYEEEE. Trimming removed 4 bases at V and 7 bases at J, with 17 bases between. The CDR3 covers 14 residues. The CDR3 spells CASSPRGGAVGYTF. In DNA, the CDR3 is TGTGCCAGCAGCCCGCGGGGGGGGGCGGTTGGCTACACCTTC.

This rearrangement joins TRBV19 to TRBJ1-1; D is perhaps TRBD1 (6 bases). Germline V gene sequence: CDR1 LNHDA, CDR2 SQIVND (reference sequence). V dropped 8 bases and J dropped 0 bases, with 13 bases sitting between them. CDR3 length equals 14 residues. Here the CDR3 reads CASVVDRMNTEAFF. The DNA for the CDR3 is TGTGCCAGTGTGGTTGACAGGATGAACACTGAAGCTTTCTTT.

This clone was observed a handful of times. This CDR3 is CASSPKLYSPLHF. The CDR3 DNA is TGTGCCAGTAGCCCGAAACTGTACTCACCCCTCCACTTT. The chain combines TRBV19 with TRBJ1-6; D is undetermined. Trimming removed 6 bases from V and 10 bases from J, with 13 bases in between. The CDR3 loop spans 13 amino acids. The germline gives CDR1 LNHDA, CDR2 SQIVND (reference sequence).

In its sample, this clone was seen once. The CDR3 coding sequence is TGTGCCAGCAGCTCCCGTCCCGGGCGGGGGCCCCCCGGCGAGCAGTTCTTC. It yields the protein CASSSRPGRGPPGEQFF. The chain recombines TRBV11-3 with TRBJ2-1, with a tentative D call TRBD2 (7 bases). V gave up 4 bases and J gave up 10 bases, with 26 bases separating them. The germline V gene encodes CDR1 SGHNT and CDR2 YENEEA. This CDR3 is 17 amino acids long.

The chain joins TRBV7-6 to TRBJ2-5, with 9 positions matching TRBD2. CDR3 length: 14 amino acids. Trimming at V came to 5 bases and at J to 5 bases, leaving 6 bases not matched to a gene. CDR1 is SGHVS, CDR2 FNYEAQ, per germline. The CDR3, as DNA: TGTGCCAGCAGCGCCCTAGCGGGGTGGGAGACCCAGTACTTC. It yields the protein CASSALAGWETQYF.

This chain connects TRBV11-3 to TRBJ2-2; D is unresolved. The CDR3 totals 13 residues. Trimming stripped 2 bases from V and 1 base from J, with 2 bases between. CDR1 is SGHNT, CDR2 YENEEA, per germline. The CDR3 region has the DNA TGTGCCAGCAGCTTAAGGAACACCGGGGAGCTGTTTTTT. Protein: CASSLRNTGELFF.

This chain links TRBV4-2 with TRBJ2-1; 9 nucleotides match TRBD2. This CDR3 comprises 15 residues. Germline assignment: CDR1 LGHNA and CDR2 YNFKEQ. Trimming cost V 3 bases and J 9 bases; bases outside gene matches: 9. The CDR3: CASSQERGLASEQFF. As DNA, the CDR3 is TGTGCCAGCAGCCAGGAGAGGGGACTAGCTAGTGAGCAGTTCTTC.

As DNA, the CDR3 is TGTGCCAGCAAAAAAACCGGGGGCGGGGAGCTGTTTTTT. This encodes CASKKTGGGELFF. This sequence joins TRBV6-5 and TRBJ2-2, with D tentatively TRBD2 (6 bases). V was trimmed by 7 bases and J by 7 bases, leaving 13 bases between them. The CDR3 runs to 13 residues. Germline loops: CDR1 MNHEY, CDR2 SVGAGI.

The chain couples TRBV27 to TRBJ2-7, with a possible D match to TRBD1 (5 bases). Germline lookup yields CDR1 MNHEY and CDR2 SMNVEV (reference sequence). The CDR3 sequence is 15 residues long. V was clipped by 3 bases and J by 0 bases, with 12 bases between them. CDR3 in DNA: TGTGCCAGCAGTTTCTCAGGGCAGAGCTCCTACGAGCAGTACTTC. It codes for CASSFSGQSSYEQYF.

The count of this clone is one. V is TRBV7-9 and J is TRBJ2-7; no reliable D call. With 3 bases removed from V and 3 bases from J, the gap between germline ends came to 12 bases. Germline assignment: CDR1 SEHNR and CDR2 FQNEAQ (reference sequence). CDR3 size: 14 residues. CDR3 in amino acids: CASSFGELRYEQYF. The CDR3 DNA sequence: TGTGCCAGCAGCTTCGGAGAGCTTCGCTACGAGCAGTACTTC.

The genes are TRBV4-3 and TRBJ2-5, with TRBD1 as a possible D gene (6 bases). V was pared by 4 bases and J by 4 bases, with 10 bases between. The CDR3 totals 13 residues. Germline V gives CDR1 LGHNA, CDR2 YSLEER. This CDR3 is CASSRTARETQYF. For the CDR3, the DNA is TGCGCCAGCAGCCGGACAGCGCGAGAGACCCAGTACTTC.

The J gene is TRBJ2-1, the V gene TRBV7-2; D ambiguous. Germline V gene lookup returns CDR1 SGHTA and CDR2 FQGNSA. The CDR3 length is 14 residues. The V gene lost 1 base and the J gene lost 7 bases, with 11 bases spanning the gap. CDR3 sequence (DNA): TGTGCCAGCAGCTTAGAGCGTGCTGGAAATGAGCAGTTCTTC. It translates to CASSLERAGNEQFF.

This chain connects TRBV2 to TRBJ1-1; 8 nucleotides agree with TRBD1. Germline V lookup: CDR1 SNHLY, CDR2 FYNNEI. Germline trimming cut 5 bases from V and 6 bases from J; bases unmatched to any gene: 5. The CDR3 extends over 13 amino acids. In nucleotides, the CDR3 is TGTGCCAGCAGTAAAATGGGACAGGCTGAAGCTTTCTTT. Its protein product is CASSKMGQAEAFF.

The genes are TRBV27 and TRBJ2-5; D uncertain. Looked up from germline, CDR1 is MNHEY and CDR2 is SMNVEV (reference sequence). The CDR3 covers 11 residues. With 2 bases removed from V and 7 bases from J, the gap between germline ends came to 5 bases. CDR3 DNA: TGTGCCAGCAGTTTAGGCACGACCCAGTACTTC. Translating it yields CASSLGTTQYF.

The chain joins TRBV5-1 to TRBJ1-5, with D possibly TRBD1 on 5 matching bases. CDR3 length: 14 residues. Germline loops: CDR1 SGHRS, CDR2 YFSETQ. V shed 4 bases and J shed 4 bases, with 12 bases lying between them. This CDR3 is CASSPGGGNQPQHF. In DNA, the CDR3 is TGCGCCAGCAGCCCTGGTGGGGGGAATCAGCCCCAGCATTTT.

The V and J genes are TRBV18 and TRBJ2-5, with D possibly TRBD2 on 6 matching bases. The ends were cut back, 2 bases at V and 5 bases at J, with 15 bases in the middle. The CDR3 loop spans 15 amino acids. Germline V lookup: CDR1 KGHSH, CDR2 LQKENI. CDR3 DNA sequence: TGTGCCAGCTCACCAACGGGGGAGGTCTGGGAGACCCAGTACTTC. Protein product: CASSPTGEVWETQYF.

This clone has only a few counts. The rearrangement uses TRBV29-1 and TRBJ1-1, with 7 bases fitting TRBD1. CDR1 SQVTM and CDR2 ANQGSEA come from the germline V gene. This CDR3 contains 11 residues. CDR3 amino acids: CSAGGGTEAFF. The CDR3 region has the DNA TGCAGTGCAGGGGGAGGCACTGAAGCTTTCTTT.

As DNA, the CDR3 is TGTGCCAGCAGCCCCACTCCTATTCAGCCCCAGCATTTT. This sequence encodes CASSPTPIQPQHF. V and J are TRBV6-5 and TRBJ1-5; D remains unclear. CDR1 and CDR2 (germline): MNHEY, SVGAGI. The V end was cut by 6 bases, the J end by 6 bases, with 12 bases between. This CDR3 is 13 amino acids long.

The chain joins TRBV25-1 to TRBJ2-3; D is perhaps TRBD2 (7 bases). The CDR3 spans 13 residues. The V end was cut by 8 bases, the J end by 6 bases, with 15 bases between. CDR1 is MGHDK and CDR2 is SYGVNS in the germline V gene. CDR3 nucleotide sequence: TGTGCCAGCTCCCGCGGGGGCAGGGATACGCAGTATTTT. Protein: CASSRGGRDTQYF.